Below, one T cell receptor beta chain is given with its context. Its antigen remains undetermined. There are no base qualities to consult, and no much larger clone falls within one base. Amplification of TCR beta CDR3 regions was carried out from RNA transcripts. For the first round of RT-PCR on the TCR CDR3, the HTBI primer set was used together with the Qiagen OneStep RT-PCR kit. The libraries were constructed in a second round of multiplex PCR and then size-selected and purified. Libraries were sequenced paired-end with 100 bp reads on an Illumina HiSeq2000. As for the authors' bioinformatics: SOAPnuke was used to process the raw data, removing reads that contained adapters or uncalled bases, had a mean Phred below 15, or lacked an exact match to the constant primer or identifier. COPE v1.2.5 was used to merge high-quality paired reads, and clonotypes were defined as unique nucleotide sequences. Clonotypes were aligned to IMGT TRBV, TRBD and TRBJ reference segments using MiTCR v1.1. Analysis was restricted to V-J combinations with a frequency above 0.0001, which covered over 98% of repertoires. A TCS score was defined as the ratio between F50 (clonal expansion) and ExV (chaos), using BLOSUM62-based TCRdist between CDR3 peptides within each V-J. Welch's t-statistics and random forest reduced just over 500 V-J features to about 12, which were used in a naive Bayes classifier (R e1071). The similarity between thyroid and blood repertoires was quantified using the Morisita-Horn index. TCRdb trimmed the raw reads at Q25, called clones with MiXCR and kept productive beta chains. Rows merge per CDR3 protein into single entries with the most common DNA and genes. These V and J calls are TCRdb output, not the study's own analysis. Within this sample are roughly 100,000 distinct CDR3 sequences, with 45% to 50% of them counted one time only. Approximately 24% of the sample is in the top ten clones.

The CDR3 goes from the cysteine to the phenylalanine over 16 residues. This entry keeps only the CDR3 DNA: 48 bases, framed from base 1. In the germline V gene (reference sequence), CDR1 corresponds to LNHDA and CDR2 to SQIVND. From V the trimming removes 2 bases and from J it removes 3 bases, while the gene matches leave 8 bases of the junction unaccounted for. Stable Graves' hyperthyroidism was defined as no progression to ophthalmopathy during 18 months of follow-up. Hyperthyroidism patients were newly diagnosed, with disease duration under 2 months, and aged 18 to 65 years. Exclusion was applied to patients with uncontrolled infections, other autoimmune diseases, pregnancy or lactation. Diagnoses were established on the basis of clinical symptoms, serum thyroxine and TRAb, thyroid ultrasound, and orbital computed tomography. PBMCs were separated from around 9.1 ml of fresh peripheral blood using Ficoll-Paque density gradient centrifugation. Total RNA was extracted using Trizol reagent, and RNA quality was assessed on an Agilent 2100 Bioanalyzer.

The data stem from a study of T cells in Graves' hyperthyroidism and ophthalmopathy (dated 2019 in TCRdb). About the study as a whole: Peripheral blood samples were taken at initial diagnosis, before any treatment was given. The paper describes TCR Vbeta CDR3 sequencing of around 140 peripheral blood samples, made up of about 41 ophthalmopathy patients, roughly 80 hyperthyroidism patients and about 17 progressor patients. A discovery cohort of fewer than 110 patients, approximately 45 with Graves' ophthalmopathy and fewer than 65 with stable Graves' hyperthyroidism, was used to find distinguishing TCR V-J signatures. Prospective prediction of ophthalmopathy was tested in an independent validation cohort of approximately 18 hyperthyroidism patients and 15 to 17 patients who later progressed to ophthalmopathy. Following sampling, methimazole starting at 30 mg daily was given to hyperthyroidism patients, and high-dose intravenous methylprednisolone was given to ophthalmopathy patients. For training and testing, the 100 or so patients in the discovery cohort were randomly divided in a 7:3 ratio. In addition, the study compared T-cell repertoires in thyroid tissue and in blood from about 6 Graves' hyperthyroidism patients.

Study-level results and caveats: In validation, progression to ophthalmopathy was predicted by the model with almost 71% sensitivity and around 75% specificity, a median of about 6.8 months before onset. Most expanded thyroid clonotypes (frequency above 0.001) were also found in blood, which suggests that blood repertoires may mirror thyroid immune responses. No statistical method was used to set the sample size in advance, and investigators knew the group allocation. Ophthalmopathy was separated from stable hyperthyroidism by a 13 V-J signature model, with 87.88% sensitivity and roughly 84% specificity obtained in cross-validation and 80%/75% obtained in testing.

The V and J genes are TRBV19 and TRBJ2-3, with 7 middle bases fitting TRBD1. The origin of this receptor is a man aged 35 to 55 with Graves' hyperthyroidism. Input material: blood. The CDR3 sequence is CASSIIDRAWTDTQYF. The bases are TGTGCCAGTAGTATAATAGACAGGGCGTGGACAGATACGCAGTATTTT.